The TCR beta chain under discussion was sequenced for a study of shared clonotypes between healthy human individuals. This CDR3 comprises 14 residues. The trim removed 5 bases at V and 5 bases at J, leaving 7 bases unmatched. Germline loops: CDR1 SGDLS, CDR2 YYNGEE. Produced via immunoSEQ multiplex PCR; TCRdb's table is partial and in-frame only. The table lists about 730,000 clones, 72% of them singletons. This clone came up a few times. The sequence came from a woman in her thirties in good health. The chain employs TRBV9 and TRBJ1-2; TRBD1 matches at 9 bases. Sequencing was carried out using memory CD4+ T cells sorted from blood. Subset in this sample: CD45RA-negative fraction. The CDR3 nucleotides are TGTGCCAGCAGTGCCGGGACAGGGATATATGGCTACACCTTC. Residues: CASSAGTGIYGYTF. Looking up the rest from reference TRBV9 and TRBJ1-2 gives the full variable domain: DSGVTQTPKHLITATGQRVTLRCSPRSGDLSVYWYQQSLDQGLQFLIQYYNGEERAKGNILERFSAQQFPDLHSELNLSSLELGDSALYFCASSAGTGIYGYTFGSGTRLTVV.